These 3 T cell receptor beta chains came from one sample sequenced in a study of CD8 T cells in ankylosing spondylitis. Their specific antigens are unknown. Study results and caveats: Seemingly characteristic of ankylosing spondylitis blood was a TCR beta motif consisting of 7 or 8 highly homologous variants.

A single record per CDR3 protein comes from TCRdb applying MiXCR to the 5' RACE reads. The sample holds over 450,000 distinct CDR3 sequences, 9.5% to 15% seen once. The source material was blood, either unsorted or a sorted T cell fraction (not recorded which). The receptors originated from a male donor with ankylosing spondylitis.

This clonotype came up many times. The J gene is TRBJ1-5, the V gene TRBV12-3 or TRBV12-4; D gene ambiguous. Trimming cost V 3 bases and J 6 bases, with 15 bases left between them. This CDR3 contains 15 residues. The CDR3: CASSFLGTSGQPQHF. The DNA for the CDR3 is TGTGCCAGCAGTTTTTTGGGAACGTCGGGTCAGCCCCAGCATTTT.

A few counts support this clonotype. This chain links TRBV20-1 with TRBJ2-4; no clear D. The CDR3 is 13 amino acids. Germline-derived CDR1 and CDR2 are DFQATT and SNEGSKA (reference sequence). V was clipped by 7 bases and J by 0 bases, with 10 bases between them. CDR3 residues: CSVVELAKNIQYF. In nucleotides, the CDR3 is TGCAGTGTAGTTGAGCTAGCCAAAAACATTCAGTACTTC.

This clonotype was detected a few times. The V and J genes are TRBV5-5 and TRBJ1-2; 9 bases match TRBD1. Trimming removed 0 bases from V and 8 bases from J; junction bases left unmatched: 2. CDR1 and CDR2 from the germline V gene are SGHKS and YYEKEE (reference sequence). The CDR3 runs 13 residues. Here the CDR3 DNA reads TGTGCCAGCAGCTTGGGGGACAGGGACGGCTACACCTTC. Residues: CASSLGDRDGYTF.